This T cell receptor (beta chain) was obtained from a study of technical replicates of blood from a handful of donors. Assay used: immunoSEQ multiplex PCR; TCRdb lists only in-frame clones, some missing. The sample holds tens of thousands of clones, approximately 94% seen once. V lost 2 bases to trimming and J lost 5 bases; unmatched junction nucleotides: 3. This CDR3 has 14 amino acids. CDR1 and CDR2 from the germline V gene are MDHEN and SYDVKM. The chain combines TRBV28 with TRBJ2-7; 10 nucleotides align to TRBD2. Sequenced sample: T cells isolated from PBMCs. The source is a human donor in good health. DNA of the CDR3: TGTGCCAGCAGTTTAGAGCTAGCGGGAGACGAGCAGTACTTC. Encoded protein: CASSLELAGDEQYF.